Listed here are 32 T cell receptor beta chains from one sample, sequenced in a study of blood T cell repertoires in COVID-19 (dated by TCRdb to about 2020). The library was produced with the immunoSEQ multiplex PCR assay. The source is immuneACCESS, and TCRdb retained only in-frame sequences with V and J called. Part of the clones is not carried over; for the studies checked, unresolved V genes explain less than half of this, and the remainder is unexplained. The sample table records roughly 500,000 clones; 85% to 90% of these occur just once. The top ten clonotypes cover over 1.5% of the sample. The sample consisted of PBMCs or T cells enriched from blood (not recorded which). The receptors stem from a woman aged 40 to 50 who had recovered from COVID-19.

The chain carries TRBV24-1 and TRBJ2-7; perhaps TRBD1 as D (6 bases). Per germline, CDR1 KGHDR and CDR2 SFDVKD. The CDR3 consists of 15 residues. V lost 3 bases and J lost 5, with 16 bases in between. CDR3: CATSDRTGTYHEQYF. The CDR3 bases are TGTGCCACCAGTGATAGAACCGGGACATACCACGAGCAGTACTTC.

The rearrangement links TRBV12-3 or TRBV12-4 to TRBJ1-1; D possibly corresponds to TRBD1 (6 bases). The germline V and J ends were trimmed by 6 bases and 1 base, with 9 bases remaining between them. The CDR3 has 13 residues. The CDR3 nucleotides are TGTGCCAGCAGCCGGGGACAGAACACTGAAGCTTTCTTT. Translating gives CASSRGQNTEAFF.

The chain is built from TRBV10-3 and TRBJ2-3, with TRBD1 identical over 9 bases. V shed 9 bases and J 0 bases; nucleotides not matched to a gene: 1. The CDR3 has 13 residues. Germline V gene lookup returns CDR1 ENHRY and CDR2 SYGVKD. The CDR3, as DNA: TGTGCCATAGACAGGGGGAGCACAGATACGCAGTATTTT. This encodes CAIDRGSTDTQYF.

V gene TRBV6-2 or TRBV6-3 combines with J gene TRBJ1-2; TRBD1 matches 9 bases. This CDR3 region has 17 residues. Germline V gene data show CDR1 as MNHEY and CDR2 as SVGEGT. V trimming: 2 bases; J trimming: 3 bases; junction bases outside the gene matches: 10. The DNA of the CDR3 is TGTGCCAGCAGTTACCGCGCCGGGGACAGGGAGGACTATGGCTACACCTTC. This sequence encodes CASSYRAGDREDYGYTF.

CDR3 sequence reads: CSVRTGDLNTEAFF. The DNA of the CDR3 is TGCAGCGTTAGGACAGGGGACTTGAACACTGAAGCTTTCTTT. V and J are TRBV29-1 and TRBJ1-1; 9 bases fit TRBD1. This CDR3 comprises 14 residues. J was trimmed by 0 bases and V by 5 bases; bases with no gene match: 4. Germline V lookup: CDR1 SQVTM, CDR2 ANQGSEA.

The chain uses TRBV5-1 and TRBJ2-7; a possible D gene is TRBD1 (6 bases). The CDR3 contains 17 residues. Trimming cost V 4 bases and J 4 bases, with 24 bases left between them. Germline lookup yields CDR1 SGHRS and CDR2 YFSETQ. This CDR3 reads CASSGPPPGAAQYEQYF. CDR3 coding DNA: TGCGCCAGCAGCGGCCCCCCGCCAGGGGCGGCTCAATACGAGCAGTACTTC.

This clone was seen a few times. The chain is built from TRBV19 and TRBJ1-2, with TRBD1 identical over 7 bases. Germline V gene lookup returns CDR1 LNHDA and CDR2 SQIVND (reference sequence). J lost 8 bases, V lost 3 bases, and 6 bases had no gene match. This CDR3 spans 13 amino acids. The DNA for the CDR3 is TGTGCCAGTAGTATCGGCCGACAGGGAGGCTACACCTTC. Its protein product is CASSIGRQGGYTF.

This chain links TRBV11-2 with TRBJ2-1; TRBD2 is a possible D gene (6 bases). The CDR3 runs to 16 residues. The ends were cut back, 5 bases at V and 6 bases at J, with 20 bases in the middle. Germline CDR1 and CDR2: SGHAT and FQNNGV. The CDR3 nucleotides read TGTGCCAGCAGCCACTTCGGGGGTAAGGCGATCAATGAGCAGTTCTTC. Translation: CASSHFGGKAINEQFF. The full variable domain, rest sourced from reference TRBV11-2 and TRBJ2-1, is EAGVAQSPRYKIIEKRQSVAFWCNPISGHATLYWYQQILGQGPKLLIQFQNNGVVDDSQLPKDRFSAERLKGVDSTLKIQPAKLEDSAVYLCASSHFGGKAINEQFFGPGTRLTVL.

V is TRBV5-1 and J is TRBJ1-3; D gene unclear. CDR3 size: 16 residues. Germline CDR1 SGHRS, CDR2 YFSETQ. Trimming stripped 4 bases from V and 0 bases from J, with 14 bases between. CDR3: CASSPRPGSSGNTIYF. In DNA, the CDR3 is TGCGCCAGCAGCCCACGTCCGGGGTCCTCTGGAAACACCATATATTTT.

CDR3 bases: TGTGCCACCAACGACAGGGGCCCTGACACTGAAGCTTTCTTT. Translated: CATNDRGPDTEAFF. The chain combines TRBV6-5 with TRBJ1-1; TRBD1 aligns across 8 bases. The CDR3 length is 14 residues. After removal of 10 bases from V and 3 bases from J, the junction contained 10 bases not matched to a gene. CDR1 and CDR2 from the germline V gene are MNHEY and SVGAGI.

J is TRBJ2-3 and V is TRBV11-3; the match to TRBD2 covers 12 bases. Trimming removed 1 base from V and 3 bases from J; junction bases left unmatched: 2. This CDR3 has 16 amino acids. Germline CDR1 SGHNT, CDR2 YENEEA. CDR3 in DNA: TGTGCCAGCAGCTTAGGGACTAGCGGGAAGACAGATACGCAGTATTTT. It yields the protein CASSLGTSGKTDTQYF.

The DNA of the CDR3 is TGTGCCAGCAGTTTTGACTCGATGAACACCGGGGAGCTGTTTTTT. Its protein is CASSFDSMNTGELFF. The chain combines TRBV27 with TRBJ2-2; the D is unclear. CDR1 and CDR2 (germline): MNHEY, SMNVEV (reference sequence). V was cut by 3 bases and J by 1 base, with 9 bases left in between. The CDR3 runs to 15 residues.

The chain is built from TRBV27 and TRBJ2-4, with 7 bases aligning to TRBD1. The CDR3 covers 15 residues. The V segment lost 5 bases and the J segment 2 bases; nucleotides outside the gene matches: 6. Germline CDR1 is MNHEY and CDR2 is SMNVEV (reference sequence). CDR3 nucleotides: TGTGCCAGCAGTCCCAGACAGGGTCCCAAAAACATTCAGTACTTC. Its protein is CASSPRQGPKNIQYF.

The rearrangement joins TRBV27 to TRBJ1-6; no clear D gene. The ends were cut back, 3 bases at V and 0 bases at J, with 6 bases in the middle. The CDR3 has 15 amino acids. Germline values: CDR1 MNHEY, CDR2 SMNVEV (reference sequence). The CDR3 DNA reads TGTGCCAGCAGTTTTCGGAGCTCCTATAATTCACCCCTCCACTTT. Protein product: CASSFRSSYNSPLHF.

The chain recombines TRBV18 with TRBJ1-2; maybe TRBD1 (6 bases). The V gene lost 8 bases and the J gene lost 4 bases, with 8 bases spanning the gap. In germline, CDR1 is KGHSH, CDR2 LQKENI. The length of the CDR3 is 11 residues. The CDR3 bases are TGTGCCAGCGGGGACATCTATGGCTACACCTTC. Its protein product is CASGDIYGYTF.

This clone was detected only once. The V and J genes are TRBV12-3 or TRBV12-4 and TRBJ2-1; D possibly corresponds to TRBD2 (6 bases). Trimming stripped 3 bases from V and 15 bases from J, with 15 bases between. This CDR3 spans 12 amino acids. CDR3: CASSFTGGLGFF. The CDR3 nucleotides are TGTGCCAGCAGTTTCACCGGGGGACTCGGGTTCTTC.

The rearrangement joins TRBV5-1 to TRBJ2-1; 11 bases line up with TRBD2. The germline gives CDR1 SGHRS, CDR2 YFSETQ. The CDR3 contains 15 residues. Unmatched junction bases numbered 6, after V lost 2 bases and J lost 8 bases. In DNA form, the CDR3 reads TGCGCCAGCAGCTTAGCCGGGACTAGCGGCGATGAGCAGTTCTTC. Its protein is CASSLAGTSGDEQFF.

The J gene is TRBJ2-7, the V gene TRBV15; the D gene is possibly TRBD1 (6 bases). Trimming cost V 0 bases and J 3 bases, with 9 bases left between them. Germline loops: CDR1 LNHNV, CDR2 YYDKDF (reference sequence). The CDR3 contains 14 residues. The CDR3 DNA reads TGTGCCACCAGCAGAGAACAGGGACGCTACGAGCAGTACTTC. Its protein product is CATSREQGRYEQYF.

The chain couples TRBV7-2 to TRBJ1-4; D gene ambiguous. The CDR3 has 13 residues. The V and J ends lost 5 bases and 0 bases respectively, with 4 bases between them. Per the germline V gene, CDR1 is SGHTA and CDR2 is FQGNSA. The CDR3 nucleotides read TGTGCCAGCAGCCAATCAACTAATGAAAAACTGTTTTTT. It codes for CASSQSTNEKLFF.

The J gene is TRBJ2-5, the V gene TRBV18; D not resolved. Deletions cut 5 bases from V and 2 bases from J, with 6 bases between. The V gene's germline CDR1 is KGHSH and CDR2 LQKENI. This CDR3 has 12 amino acids. This CDR3 reads CASSSEQETQYF. The CDR3 DNA reads as TGTGCCAGCTCATCAGAACAAGAGACCCAGTACTTC.

This clone was seen a handful of times. The V and J genes are TRBV19 and TRBJ2-7; 7 positions agree with TRBD1. This CDR3 has 13 residues. Germline-derived CDR1 and CDR2 are LNHDA and SQIVND (reference sequence). V was clipped by 6 bases and J by 2 bases; unmatched bases: 4. The CDR3 protein is CASSQTGTYEQYF. The DNA of the CDR3 is TGTGCCAGTAGCCAGACAGGGACCTACGAGCAGTACTTC.

This rearrangement joins TRBV6-5 to TRBJ1-5; 7 nucleotides match TRBD1. CDR1 is MNHEY and CDR2 is SVGAGI in the germline V gene. V shed 6 bases, J shed 3 bases, and the junction held 5 bases outside the gene matches. This CDR3 is built from 14 residues. The DNA for the CDR3 is TGTGCCAGCAGACGGACAGGCGACAATCAGCCCCAGCATTTT. Encoded protein: CASRRTGDNQPQHF.

This chain joins TRBV7-9 and TRBJ1-3; D unresolved. With 0 bases removed from V and 0 bases from J, the gap between germline ends came to 6 bases. Germline CDR1 is SEHNR and CDR2 is FQNEAQ (reference sequence). The CDR3 has 15 residues. The CDR3 loop is CASSLAQLSGNTIYF. The DNA of the CDR3 is TGTGCCAGCAGCTTAGCACAGCTCTCTGGAAACACCATATATTTT.

CDR3 sequence reads: CASSIGRDGYTF. The CDR3 DNA follows: TGTGCCAGTAGTATAGGCAGGGATGGCTACACCTTC. The V and J genes are TRBV19 and TRBJ1-2; the D gene is possibly TRBD1 (5 bases). Trimming removed 1 base at V and 6 bases at J, with 6 bases between. This CDR3 region has 12 residues. The germline V gene encodes CDR1 LNHDA and CDR2 SQIVND (reference sequence).

This chain uses TRBV19 with TRBJ2-1; TRBD2 matches at 7 bases. Germline CDR1 and CDR2: LNHDA and SQIVND (reference sequence). The CDR3 loop spans 12 amino acids. Unmatched junction bases numbered 9, after V lost 9 bases and J lost 10 bases. The CDR3 nucleotides are TGTGCCAGCGCCTCGGGGGGTTGGGAGCAGTTCTTC. It specifies CASASGGWEQFF.

The chain carries TRBV21-1 and TRBJ2-7; the table gives TRBD2 as D, unverified against the DNA. TRBV21-1 is annotated as a pseudogene. The CDR3 totals 17 residues. CDR3 protein: CASSYLKREVSLYEQYF. The DNA of the CDR3 is TGTGCCAGCAGCTACCTAAAGCGGGAGGTATCTTTGTACGAGCAGTACTTC.

This rearrangement joins TRBV3-1 (or the pseudogene TRBV3-2) to TRBJ1-1; 11 positions agree with TRBD1. The CDR3 is 16 amino acids. Germline V lookup: CDR1 LGHDT, CDR2 YNNKEL (reference sequence). With 7 bases clipped from V and 10 bases from J, the junction kept 17 bases outside the gene matches. CDR3 DNA: TGTGCCAGCAACCCAAATCCGGACAGGGGGCGATTCGGAGCTTTCTTT. Encoded protein: CASNPNPDRGRFGAFF.

The CDR3 DNA reads as TGTGCCAGCAGTAATGCCGGGACAGGCAATTCACCCCTCCACTTT. Translated: CASSNAGTGNSPLHF. This chain links TRBV6-5 with TRBJ1-6; the match to TRBD1 covers 8 bases. This CDR3 has 15 amino acids. Germline V CDR1 and CDR2: MNHEY, SVGAGI. Trimming cost V 5 bases and J 7 bases; bases outside gene matches: 7.

To note about this clone: The same CDR3 is also encoded by other DNA sequences in this sample. The gene calls are TRBV18 and TRBJ2-5, with 8 bases lining up with TRBD2. The CDR3 extends over 14 amino acids. Germline CDR1 KGHSH, CDR2 LQKENI. After removal of 3 bases from V and 5 bases from J, the junction contained 5 bases not matched to a gene. The CDR3 bases are TGTGCCAGCTCACCTTTAGCGGGAAGGGAGACCCAGTACTTC. It is translated as CASSPLAGRETQYF.

The chain uses TRBV6-5 and TRBJ2-3, with unresolved D. Germline V lookup: CDR1 MNHEY, CDR2 SVGAGI. The germline V and J ends were trimmed by 10 bases and 0 bases, with 14 bases remaining between them. This CDR3 is built from 14 residues. DNA for the CDR3: TGTGCCACCTTTCAGGCCTTCAGCACAGATACGCAGTATTTT. Amino acid sequence: CATFQAFSTDTQYF.

The V gene is TRBV5-6, the J gene TRBJ2-5, with D uncertain. The V gene lost 2 bases and the J gene lost 2 bases, with 4 bases spanning the gap. The CDR3 is 12 amino acids. Germline values: CDR1 SGHDT, CDR2 YYEEEE. The CDR3 spells CASSLQQETQYF. The DNA for the CDR3 is TGTGCCAGCAGCTTACAGCAAGAGACCCAGTACTTC.

Turning to this clone: Different DNA sequences within this sample yield the same CDR3. This chain joins TRBV4-3 and TRBJ2-3; 12 bases map to TRBD2. With 2 bases clipped from V and 5 bases from J, the junction kept 2 bases outside the gene matches. The V gene's germline CDR1 is LGHNA and CDR2 YSLEER. This CDR3 is 15 amino acids long. CDR3 in DNA: TGCGCCAGCAGCCAAACGGGACTAGCGGGAGATACGCAGTATTTT. This codes for CASSQTGLAGDTQYF.